One sample yielded the 28 T cell receptor beta chains listed below, sequenced in a study of identifying expanded T cells in peripheral blood. Clones were read by immunoSEQ multiplex PCR, and TCRdb kept only the in-frame ones, dropping some. Here the sample spans around 90,000 clones, approximately 89% being singletons. Sequencing input: blood. The receptors were gathered from a person aged 18-69 years in good health.

The rearrangement links TRBV5-1 to TRBJ1-4; no reliable D call. V lost 4 bases to trimming and J lost 0 bases, with 13 bases between them. Germline CDR1 SGHRS, CDR2 YFSETQ. The CDR3 is 16 residues long. The CDR3 DNA sequence: TGCGCCAGCAGCCCGGGGTCCAGCGCAACTAATGAAAAACTGTTTTTT. Protein: CASSPGSSATNEKLFF.

The CDR3 is CASSPPTTAKQETQYF. In DNA form, the CDR3 reads TGTGCCAGCTCACCACCGACAACAGCGAAGCAAGAGACCCAGTACTTC. The rearrangement links TRBV18 to TRBJ2-5, with no clear D. CDR3 size: 16 residues. Trimming took 0 bases from V and 2 from J, leaving 13 bases between them. Germline assignment: CDR1 KGHSH and CDR2 LQKENI.

The V call is TRBV29-1, the J call TRBJ2-7, with no clear D. The ends were cut back, 4 bases at V and 6 bases at J, with 13 bases in the middle. The germline V gene has CDR1 SQVTM and CDR2 ANQGSEA. The CDR3 extends over 12 amino acids. CDR3 in DNA: TGCAGCGTTGGCAGTAAAGGGTTCGAGCAGTACTTC. Protein sequence: CSVGSKGFEQYF.

The gene calls are TRBV5-1 and TRBJ2-2; D not certain. CDR1 and CDR2 from the germline V gene are SGHRS and YFSETQ. This CDR3 region has 16 residues. Trimming removed 2 bases from V and 2 bases from J, with 13 bases in between. CDR3 DNA: TGCGCCAGCAGCTTTAATAATAAGGCTAACACCGGGGAGCTGTTTTTT. This sequence encodes CASSFNNKANTGELFF.

This chain connects TRBV7-2 to TRBJ2-1, with 10 positions matching TRBD2. J gave up 14 bases and V 6 bases, and 10 bases lay outside the gene matches. The CDR3 spans 13 residues. Per germline, CDR1 SGHTA and CDR2 FQGNSA. CDR3 residues: CASRRGRGTSEFF. The CDR3 DNA is TGTGCCAGCAGACGAGGACGAGGGACTAGCGAGTTCTTC.

This clone turned up a few times. V gene TRBV28 combines with J gene TRBJ1-5, with a possible D match to TRBD1 (6 bases). There are 16 residues in the CDR3. The V end lost 2 bases, the J end lost 0 bases, and 11 bases lay between the germline ends. Germline CDR1 is MDHEN and CDR2 is SYDVKM. CDR3 residues: CASSLGDTYSNQPQHF. The CDR3 nucleotides are TGTGCCAGCAGTTTAGGGGACACCTATAGCAATCAGCCCCAGCATTTT. Full variable domain (remainder filled in from reference TRBV28 and TRBJ1-5): DVKVTQSSRYLVKRTGEKVFLECVQDMDHENMFWYRQDPGLGLRLIYFSYDVKMKEKGDIPEGYSVSREKKERFSLILESASTNQTSMYLCASSLGDTYSNQPQHFGDGTRLSIL.

The chain joins TRBV11-3 to TRBJ2-2; 7 bases line up with TRBD2. After removal of 1 base from V and 7 bases from J, the junction contained 3 bases not matched to a gene. The CDR3 totals 14 residues. Germline V gives CDR1 SGHNT, CDR2 YENEEA. CDR3 nucleotides: TGTGCCAGCAGCTTAGGGACTAGTGGCGGGGAGCTGTTTTTT. This codes for CASSLGTSGGELFF.

V usage is TRBV6-4 and J usage is TRBJ2-5; D is perhaps TRBD2 (7 bases). Germline CDR1 and CDR2: MRHNA and SNTAGT. The V end was cut by 6 bases, the J end by 0 bases, with 14 bases between. The CDR3 is 15 amino acids. The CDR3 loop reads CASSAQGGDQETQYF. For the CDR3, the DNA is TGTGCCAGCAGCGCTCAAGGGGGGGACCAAGAGACCCAGTACTTC.

This clone was observed once. The chain carries TRBV11-3 and TRBJ1-5; TRBD1 matches 10 bases. This CDR3 has 18 residues. The trim removed 5 bases at V and 1 base at J, leaving 11 bases unmatched. CDR1 is SGHNT and CDR2 is YENEEA in the germline V gene. The CDR3 coding sequence is TGTGCCAGCAGCCCCCCAAAGAAGGGACAGGGGAGCAATCAGCCCCAGCATTTT. It yields the protein CASSPPKKGQGSNQPQHF.

This chain links TRBV7-3 with TRBJ2-7; perhaps D is TRBD1 or TRBD2 (5 bases each). Trimming cost V 4 bases and J 2 bases, with 30 bases left between them. From germline, CDR1 is SGHTA and CDR2 FQGTGA. The CDR3 sequence is 20 residues long. In nucleotides, the CDR3 is TGTGCCAGCAGCTATAATCGCATTTTTCTCGGGACCGACACTACCTACGAGCAGTACTTC. Encoded protein: CASSYNRIFLGTDTTYEQYF.

The chain links TRBV2 to TRBJ2-7, with D unresolved. V was clipped by 7 bases and J by 3 bases, with 13 bases between them. Germline CDR1 and CDR2: SNHLY and FYNNEI. The CDR3 is made up of 13 amino acids. CDR3 DNA: TGTGCCAGCATGCGCGGATCTAACTACGAGCAGTACTTC. It encodes CASMRGSNYEQYF.

This clone was seen a few times. The J gene is TRBJ2-6, the V gene TRBV6-4, with 8 bases aligning to TRBD2. Unmatched junction bases numbered 5, after V lost 4 bases and J lost 0 bases. The CDR3 loop spans 17 amino acids. The germline V gene encodes CDR1 MRHNA and CDR2 SNTAGT. In nucleotides, the CDR3 is TGTGCCAGCAGTGCGGGAAGCGGGGGCTCTGGGGCCAACGTCCTGACTTTC. As protein: CASSAGSGGSGANVLTF.

V usage is TRBV7-3 and J usage is TRBJ1-1; TRBD1 matches at 8 bases. The V and J ends lost 5 bases and 1 base, in that order; junction bases with no gene match: 3. CDR1 and CDR2 from the germline V gene are SGHTA and FQGTGA. CDR3 size: 14 residues. CDR3 coding DNA: TGTGCCAGCAGCGTTACAGGGGGGAACACTGAAGCTTTCTTT. It specifies CASSVTGGNTEAFF.

This clone was seen a single time. The V gene is TRBV7-6, the J gene TRBJ2-7; 8 bases agree with TRBD2. CDR3 length: 15 amino acids. The V gene's germline CDR1 is SGHVS and CDR2 FNYEAQ. With 2 bases clipped from V and 3 bases from J, the junction kept 6 bases outside the gene matches. CDR3 amino acids: CASSLSAGEVYEQYF. CDR3 DNA: TGTGCCAGCAGCTTATCAGCGGGAGAGGTCTACGAGCAGTACTTC.

V gene TRBV5-1 combines with J gene TRBJ1-5; D not certain. Germline CDR1 and CDR2: SGHRS and YFSETQ. The CDR3 runs to 15 residues. V was cut by 0 bases and J by 3 bases, with 10 bases left in between. The chain's CDR3 is CASSLGGFVNQPQHF. In DNA, the CDR3 is TGCGCCAGCAGCTTGGGTGGGTTCGTCAATCAGCCCCAGCATTTT.

The J gene is TRBJ2-2, the V gene TRBV28; TRBD1 matches 8 bases. The CDR3 length is 14 residues. V was pared by 4 bases and J by 8 bases, with 6 bases of the junction left unmatched. Germline CDR1 is MDHEN and CDR2 is SYDVKM. CDR3 coding DNA: TGTGCCAGCAGTTATATCAGGGGGCTAGGGGAGCTGTTTTTT. Protein: CASSYIRGLGELFF.

The rearrangement links TRBV29-1 to TRBJ2-6, with D maybe TRBD2 (5 bases). From germline, CDR1 is SQVTM and CDR2 ANQGSEA. Trimming removed 4 bases at V and 0 bases at J, with 10 bases between. The CDR3 is 15 residues long. The CDR3 here is CSVGRRDSGANVLTF. Here the CDR3 DNA reads TGCAGCGTTGGGAGACGGGACTCTGGGGCCAACGTCCTGACTTTC.

J is TRBJ1-2 and V is TRBV28; TRBD1 might be the D (6 bases). Per the germline V gene, CDR1 is MDHEN and CDR2 is SYDVKM. CDR3 length equals 15 residues. V lost 2 bases to trimming and J lost 6 bases, with 16 bases between them. The CDR3 loop reads CASSLEGVYRNGYTF. The CDR3 nucleotides read TGTGCCAGCAGTTTAGAGGGGGTGTATCGGAATGGCTACACCTTC.

The genes are TRBV4-2 and TRBJ2-1; D remains ambiguous. The CDR3 sequence is 17 residues long. V was cut by 0 bases and J by 0 bases, with 12 bases left in between. The V gene's germline CDR1 is LGHNA and CDR2 YNFKEQ. CDR3 bases: TGTGCCAGCAGCCAAGATTACGGGCCTAGCTCCTACAATGAGCAGTTCTTC. Translating gives CASSQDYGPSSYNEQFF.

The J gene is TRBJ2-3, the V gene TRBV6-4; maybe TRBD2 (5 bases). Trimming pared 4 bases from V and 0 bases from J, leaving 11 bases between. CDR1 is MRHNA, CDR2 SNTAGT, per germline. The CDR3 extends over 15 amino acids. CDR3 amino acids: CASSVGSTSTDTQYF. CDR3 nucleotides: TGTGCCAGCAGTGTGGGGAGCACAAGCACAGATACGCAGTATTTT.

The chain has TRBV28 and TRBJ1-5; D is perhaps TRBD1 (5 bases). Germline V gives CDR1 MDHEN, CDR2 SYDVKM. The V end lost 6 bases, the J end lost 5 bases, and 17 bases lay between the germline ends. The CDR3 extends over 15 amino acids. For the CDR3, the DNA is TGTGCCAGCAGCGGCCGACCCTTGGGGCATCAGCCCCAGCATTTT. It yields the protein CASSGRPLGHQPQHF.

The chain joins TRBV29-1 to TRBJ2-3; D gene unclear. V was shortened by 3 bases and J by 5 bases, with 12 bases between the two germline ends. Germline V gene sequence: CDR1 SQVTM, CDR2 ANQGSEA. This CDR3 comprises 13 residues. The CDR3: CSVDGSRGDTQYF. In nucleotides, the CDR3 is TGCAGCGTTGACGGCAGTCGCGGAGATACGCAGTATTTT.

This clone was seen only a few times. The chain is built from TRBV4-2 and TRBJ2-7; 11 bases fit TRBD1. The CDR3 contains 16 residues. The V gene end was trimmed by 4 bases and the J gene end by 2 bases; junction bases not matched to a gene: 7. Germline V CDR1 and CDR2: LGHNA, YNFKEQ. The CDR3 sequence is CASSLQPGQGAYEQYF. The CDR3 DNA reads as TGTGCCAGCAGCCTACAGCCGGGACAGGGGGCCTACGAGCAGTACTTC.

V gene TRBV2 combines with J gene TRBJ1-6, with unresolved D. Trimming left V 7 bases short and J 10 bases short, with 11 bases between. Germline assignment: CDR1 SNHLY and CDR2 FYNNEI. The CDR3 contains 12 residues. The CDR3 reads CASNPGNSPLHF. DNA for the CDR3: TGTGCCAGCAACCCCGGGAACTCACCCCTCCACTTT. The whole variable domain, remainder taken from reference TRBV2 and TRBJ1-6, is EPEVTQTPSHQVTQMGQEVILRCVPISNHLYFYWYRQILGQKVEFLVSFYNNEISEKSEIFDDQFSVERPDGSNFTLKIRSTKLEDSAMYFCASNPGNSPLHFGNGTRLTVT.

The chain joins TRBV29-1 to TRBJ1-1; D might be TRBD1 (5 bases). The CDR3 contains 15 residues. The germline V gene encodes CDR1 SQVTM and CDR2 ANQGSEA. The V gene lost 1 base and the J gene lost 5 bases, with 17 bases spanning the gap. As DNA, the CDR3 is TGCAGCGTTGAAGTCCCTGGGGCGGTATTGACTGAAGCTTTCTTT. Encoded protein: CSVEVPGAVLTEAFF.

The rearrangement joins TRBV5-4 to TRBJ2-3; 8 nucleotides align to TRBD1. The CDR3 runs 14 residues. Germline loops: CDR1 SGHNT, CDR2 YYREEE (reference sequence). The trim removed 4 bases at V and 5 bases at J, leaving 6 bases unmatched. CDR3 bases: TGTGCCAGCAGCCCTGACAGGGGAGGAGATACGCAGTATTTT. This sequence encodes CASSPDRGGDTQYF.

The CDR3 loop reads CASSLSQRVGSPLHF. The CDR3 DNA reads TGTGCCAGCAGTTTATCGCAGAGGGTGGGTTCACCCCTCCACTTT. V usage is TRBV27 and J usage is TRBJ1-6; D not certain. The CDR3 extends over 15 amino acids. CDR1 and CDR2 from the germline V gene are MNHEY and SMNVEV (reference sequence). The V and J ends lost 0 bases and 9 bases respectively, with 12 bases between them.

The V gene is TRBV6-1, the J gene TRBJ1-4; D gene uncertain. The germline V gene has CDR1 MNHNS and CDR2 SASEGT. V gave up 9 bases and J gave up 4 bases, with 12 bases separating them. This CDR3 region has 13 residues. Written as DNA, the CDR3 is TGTGCCAGTAGTTTTGGGAATAATGAAAAACTGTTTTTT. Translating it yields CASSFGNNEKLFF.